The entry below gives a single T cell receptor (beta chain) sequence along with its context. What it binds is not known. The source of the sample is a study of shared clonotypes between healthy human individuals. V dropped 0 bases and J dropped 11 bases, with 8 bases sitting between them. This CDR3 region has 11 residues. CDR1 is GTSNPN, CDR2 SVGIG, per germline (reference sequence). Broader study findings: Exclusively blood specimens were collected; tissue repertoires likely differ.

Naive CD8 cells lacked CD45RO and underwent positive selection for CCR7, leaving out terminally differentiated effector memory CD45RA+ cells. The protocol was immunoSEQ multiplex PCR, while the TCRdb copy is restricted to in-frame clones and leaves out a portion. The sample consists of about 1.9 million clones, around 95% of them appearing once. The sequencing input was naive CD8+ T cells from PBMCs. The genes are TRBV30 and TRBJ2-1; D call uncertain. This clonotype was sampled from a young man in good health. Some clones in this sample may be carry-over from other donors' samples. The CDR3 is CAWSVSGQQFF. Written as DNA, the CDR3 is TGTGCCTGGAGTGTAAGTGGTCAGCAGTTCTTC.